This TCR beta chain comes out of a study of Ad26.COV2.S vaccination and SARS-CoV-2 variants. Treatment denoted: 15 to 20 received Ad26.COV2.S at low or high dose, single or two shots; 5 received placebo; per-sample allocation not given. Samples came from day 63 after the first vaccine or placebo injection. Assay: immunoSEQ multiplex PCR; the TCRdb copy retains only in-frame clones and omits some. The table shows roughly 700,000 clones, with 89% occurring only once. Trimming cost V 4 bases and J 5 bases; bases outside gene matches: 7. From germline, CDR1 is SGDLS and CDR2 YYNGEE. This CDR3 is built from 14 residues. In the case of this clone: The same CDR3 also results from other DNA sequences found in this sample.

V gene TRBV9 combines with J gene TRBJ2-5; 8 nucleotides agree with TRBD1. The TCR sequence derives from a person aged 18-65 years who received the Ad26.COV2.S COVID-19 vaccine or a placebo. The specimen was peripheral blood, collected in a trial of Ad26.COV2.S vaccine versus placebo. The chain's CDR3 is CASSPRTGRETQYF. The CDR3 DNA reads as TGTGCCAGCAGCCCGCGGACAGGGCGGGAGACCCAGTACTTC.